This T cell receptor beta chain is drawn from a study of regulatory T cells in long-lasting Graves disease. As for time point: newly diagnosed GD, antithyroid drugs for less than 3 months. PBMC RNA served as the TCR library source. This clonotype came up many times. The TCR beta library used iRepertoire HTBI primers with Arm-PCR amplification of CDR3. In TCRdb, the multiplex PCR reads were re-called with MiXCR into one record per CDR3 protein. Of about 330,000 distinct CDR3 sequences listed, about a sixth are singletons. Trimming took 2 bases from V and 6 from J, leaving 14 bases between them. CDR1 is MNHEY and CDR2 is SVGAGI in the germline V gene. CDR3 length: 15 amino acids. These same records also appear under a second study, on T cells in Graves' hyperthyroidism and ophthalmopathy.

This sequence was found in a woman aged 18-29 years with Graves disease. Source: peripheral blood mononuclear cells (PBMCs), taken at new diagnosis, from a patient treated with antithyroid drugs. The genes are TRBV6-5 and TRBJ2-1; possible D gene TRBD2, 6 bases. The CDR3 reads CASSYLEGLLNEQFF. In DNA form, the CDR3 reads TGTGCCAGCAGTTACCTGGAGGGCCTACTCAATGAGCAGTTCTTC.